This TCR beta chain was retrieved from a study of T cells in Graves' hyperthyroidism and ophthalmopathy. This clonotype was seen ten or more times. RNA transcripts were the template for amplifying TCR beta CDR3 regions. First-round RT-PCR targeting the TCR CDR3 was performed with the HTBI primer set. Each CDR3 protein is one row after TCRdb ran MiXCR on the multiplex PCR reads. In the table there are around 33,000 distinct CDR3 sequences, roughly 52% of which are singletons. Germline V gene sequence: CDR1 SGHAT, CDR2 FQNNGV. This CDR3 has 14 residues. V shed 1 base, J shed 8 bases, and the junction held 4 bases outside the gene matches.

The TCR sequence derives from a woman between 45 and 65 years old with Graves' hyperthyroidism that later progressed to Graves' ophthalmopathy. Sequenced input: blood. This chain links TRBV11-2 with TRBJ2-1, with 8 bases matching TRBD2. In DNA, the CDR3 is TGTGCCAGCAGCTTAGCGGGAGGGCCCTATGAGCAGTTCTTC. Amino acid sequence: CASSLAGGPYEQFF.